These 27 T cell receptor beta chains share one sample of origin, sequenced in a study of beta chain features in type 1 diabetes. Study results and caveats: The study found moderately but significantly shorter TCRB CDR3s in all four CD4+ subsets of Type 1 diabetes patients.

Expressed TCRB transcripts were sequenced because the entire RNA isolate underwent reverse transcription. The assay was immunoSEQ multiplex PCR, and TCRdb's table has in-frame clones only and misses some. The sample carries approximately 270,000 clones, 13% to 15% recorded once. No antigen has been assigned to these receptors. Specimen: naive CD4+ T cells from blood. All receptors derive from a man in his thirties or forties with type 1 diabetes.

As to this clone: An end of the junction differs from the germline gene, which may be a read error. The V gene is TRBV10-2, the J gene TRBJ1-3, with 7 nucleotides matching TRBD1. The CDR3 has 9 amino acids. The germline V gene has CDR1 WSHSY and CDR2 SAAADI. Here the CDR3 DNA reads TGCGCCAGCAGAGACAGGGATGATTTT. The encoded protein is CASRDRDDF.

The genes are TRBV30 and TRBJ1-1, with a weak D call TRBD1 (5 bases). Germline CDR1 is GTSNPN and CDR2 is SVGIG (reference sequence). This CDR3 is 12 amino acids long. Trimming took 5 bases from V and 0 from J, leaving 7 bases between them. The CDR3 loop is CAWDRMNTEAFF. In DNA, the CDR3 is TGTGCCTGGGACAGAATGAACACTGAAGCTTTCTTT.

The V call is TRBV2, the J call TRBJ1-1; the D is unclear. Trimming cost V 3 bases and J 3 bases, with 11 bases left between them. The CDR3 runs 14 residues. Germline V gives CDR1 SNHLY, CDR2 FYNNEI. As DNA, the CDR3 is TGTGCCAGCAGTGATTGGGGAGTGGACACTGAAGCTTTCTTT. Protein product: CASSDWGVDTEAFF.

The table lists this clone with a few counts. V gene TRBV28 combines with J gene TRBJ1-1, with 9 bases that match TRBD1. CDR3 length: 14 residues. V lost 2 bases to trimming and J lost 5 bases; unmatched junction nucleotides: 3. In germline, CDR1 is MDHEN, CDR2 SYDVKM. CDR3 coding DNA: TGTGCCAGCAGTTTAGGGACAGGGAGAACTGAAGCTTTCTTT. It codes for CASSLGTGRTEAFF. The complete variable domain, with remaining parts taken from reference TRBV28 and TRBJ1-1, reads DVKVTQSSRYLVKRTGEKVFLECVQDMDHENMFWYRQDPGLGLRLIYFSYDVKMKEKGDIPEGYSVSREKKERFSLILESASTNQTSMYLCASSLGTGRTEAFFGQGTRLTVV.

This chain connects TRBV4-3 to TRBJ1-2, with a tentative D call TRBD1 (6 bases). Per germline, CDR1 LGHNA and CDR2 YSLEER. CDR3 length equals 14 residues. Between the trimmed V and J ends, which lost 1 base and 2 bases, there was a span of 8 bases. The CDR3 DNA is TGCGCCAGCAGCCAAGGGACAGCGAACTATGGCTACACCTTC. This sequence encodes CASSQGTANYGYTF.

This clone was recorded a few times. V is TRBV18 and J is TRBJ2-7; 11 nucleotides align to TRBD2. Germline V gene lookup returns CDR1 KGHSH and CDR2 LQKENI. V lost 3 bases, J lost 3 bases, and 7 bases stayed unmatched. This CDR3 spans 16 amino acids. The CDR3 DNA is TGTGCCAGCTCACCTTCGATCGGACTAGCGGGCTACGAGCAGTACTTC. The encoded protein is CASSPSIGLAGYEQYF.

The chain is built from TRBV4-1 and TRBJ2-6; weak D call: TRBD1 (6 bases). Germline V gene lookup returns CDR1 MGHRA and CDR2 YSYEKL. V lost 2 bases, J lost 2 bases, and 10 bases lay in between. The CDR3 runs 16 residues. The DNA for the CDR3 is TGCGCCAGCAGCCAACTTACAGGGACTGGGGCCAACGTCCTGACTTTC. As protein: CASSQLTGTGANVLTF.

This clone was seen a few times. The CDR3 DNA reads TGTGCCAGCAGTGATTCCTACACTGAAGCTTTCTTT. It encodes CASSDSYTEAFF. The chain joins TRBV2 to TRBJ1-1; D unresolved. Trimming pared 3 bases from V and 3 bases from J, leaving 5 bases between. CDR1 is SNHLY, CDR2 FYNNEI, per germline. The CDR3 runs 12 residues. The variable domain in full, completed from reference TRBV2 and TRBJ1-1, reads EPEVTQTPSHQVTQMGQEVILRCVPISNHLYFYWYRQILGQKVEFLVSFYNNEISEKSEIFDDQFSVERPDGSNFTLKIRSTKLEDSAMYFCASSDSYTEAFFGQGTRLTVV.

This clone was picked up a small number of times. V gene TRBV9 combines with J gene TRBJ2-5, with a weak D call TRBD2 (5 bases). The germline V gene has CDR1 SGDLS and CDR2 YYNGEE. With 3 bases removed from V and 5 bases from J, the gap between germline ends came to 11 bases. CDR3 length: 13 amino acids. CDR3 amino acids: CASSGGGGETQYF. Written as DNA, the CDR3 is TGTGCCAGCAGCGGAGGAGGCGGGGAGACCCAGTACTTC.

This clone turned up a few times. The rearrangement uses TRBV5-1 and TRBJ2-2; tentative D call: TRBD2 (5 bases). CDR3 length: 14 residues. Germline V gene sequence: CDR1 SGHRS, CDR2 YFSETQ. V was cut by 5 bases and J by 6 bases, with 14 bases left in between. This CDR3 reads CASRQTSSSGELFF. The DNA of the CDR3 is TGCGCCAGCAGGCAGACATCTAGCTCCGGGGAGCTGTTTTTT.

Remarks on this clone: A read error may account for a junction end that differs from germline. The chain is built from TRBV7-7 and TRBJ2-5; 14 bases line up with TRBD2. CDR3 length: 15 amino acids. Germline values: CDR1 SSHAT, CDR2 FNYEAQ (reference sequence). The CDR3 sequence is CASSPGTSGSETQYF. DNA for the CDR3: TGTGCTAGCAGCCCCGGGACTAGCGGGAGTGAGACCCAGTACTTC.

This clone has a handful of counts. Mismatch with germline at one junction end may stem from a read error. The identical CDR3 is also encoded by other nucleotide sequences in the sample. The V and J genes are TRBV30 and TRBJ1-1; D possibly corresponds to TRBD1 (5 bases). The germline V gene encodes CDR1 GTSNPN and CDR2 SVGIG (reference sequence). CDR3 length equals 12 residues. CDR3 sequence reads: CAWSGQYTEAFF. CDR3 bases: TGTGCCTGGAGTGGACAGTACACTGAAGCTTTTTTT.

A note on this clone: Other DNA sequences of this sample code for an identical CDR3. The V and J genes are TRBV29-1 and TRBJ1-1; tentative D call: TRBD1 (5 bases). The CDR3 is 12 amino acids. CDR1 and CDR2 (germline): SQVTM, ANQGSEA. Between the trimmed V and J ends, which lost 0 bases and 6 bases, there was a span of 8 bases. CDR3 in DNA: TGCAGCGTTGAAGATCCGGGGGCTGAAGCTTTCTTT. It encodes CSVEDPGAEAFF.

This clone was detected a few times. The rearrangement uses TRBV15 and TRBJ1-1; 9 positions agree with TRBD1. From germline, CDR1 is LNHNV and CDR2 YYDKDF (reference sequence). V lost 5 bases and J lost 3; bases outside the gene matches: 10. This CDR3 is 16 amino acids long. The CDR3 region is CATSDDRGFDDTEAFF. The CDR3 DNA sequence: TGTGCCACCAGCGATGACAGGGGGTTTGATGACACTGAAGCTTTCTTT.

As concerns this clone: The same CDR3 arises from other DNA sequences in this sample as well. The rearrangement uses TRBV28 and TRBJ2-3; D remains unclear. Trimming took 4 bases from V and 3 from J, leaving 5 bases between them. There are 12 residues in the CDR3. Germline loops: CDR1 MDHEN, CDR2 SYDVKM. DNA for the CDR3: TGTGCCAGCAGTTCTAGAACAGATACGCAGTATTTT. This encodes CASSSRTDTQYF. The full variable domain, its missing parts supplied by reference TRBV28 and TRBJ2-3, is DVKVTQSSRYLVKRTGEKVFLECVQDMDHENMFWYRQDPGLGLRLIYFSYDVKMKEKGDIPEGYSVSREKKERFSLILESASTNQTSMYLCASSSRTDTQYFGPGTRLTVL.

The chain couples TRBV2 to TRBJ2-1; tentatively, D is TRBD2 (5 bases). Per germline, CDR1 SNHLY and CDR2 FYNNEI. V was shortened by 8 bases and J by 12 bases, with 17 bases between the two germline ends. The CDR3 length is 12 residues. The CDR3 sequence is CASDIATAGQFF. CDR3 nucleotide sequence: TGTGCCAGCGACATAGCGACCGCGGGGCAGTTCTTC.

V usage is TRBV28 and J usage is TRBJ2-3; D might be TRBD2 (6 bases). The CDR3 is 15 residues long. Germline V gene data show CDR1 as MDHEN and CDR2 as SYDVKM. Trimming shortened V by 5 bases and J by 5 bases, and 17 bases separated the two germline ends. CDR3 protein: CASSQPGARVDTQYF. As DNA, the CDR3 is TGTGCCAGCAGTCAACCGGGAGCGAGGGTAGATACGCAGTATTTT.

This clone was recorded a few times. The V gene is TRBV28, the J gene TRBJ2-7; TRBD2 is a possible D gene (5 bases). The CDR3 is 18 amino acids. Per germline, CDR1 MDHEN and CDR2 SYDVKM. V was trimmed by 1 base and J by 0 bases, leaving 19 bases between them. CDR3 sequence reads: CASSLLWMRGPPSYEQYF. The DNA for the CDR3 is TGTGCCAGCAGTTTATTGTGGATGCGCGGGCCACCCTCCTACGAGCAGTACTTC.

The chain joins TRBV7-2 to TRBJ2-2; no firm D call. Germline values: CDR1 SGHTA, CDR2 FQGNSA. The CDR3 spans 15 residues. V gave up 2 bases and J gave up 7 bases, with 14 bases separating them. The CDR3 loop reads CASSLKQPVDGELFF. The CDR3 region has the DNA TGTGCCAGCAGCTTAAAACAGCCAGTAGACGGGGAGCTGTTTTTT.

CDR3 sequence: CASSLVTAADTQYF. CDR3 sequence (DNA): TGTGCCAGCAGCTTAGTAACGGCGGCAGATACGCAGTATTTT. V usage is TRBV7-2 and J usage is TRBJ2-3; D gene uncertain. Trimming removed 1 base from V and 4 bases from J, with 9 bases in between. Germline values: CDR1 SGHTA, CDR2 FQGNSA. The CDR3 is made up of 14 amino acids.

This clone was counted only a few times. The rearrangement uses TRBV6-6 and TRBJ1-4; weak D call: TRBD1 (6 bases). V lost 0 bases, J lost 5 bases, and 10 bases lay in between. This CDR3 comprises 15 residues. Germline V gene sequence: CDR1 MNHNY, CDR2 SVGAGI (reference sequence). The CDR3 is CASSYSGTGNEKLFF. The CDR3 DNA sequence: TGTGCCAGCAGTTACTCGGGCACAGGGAATGAAAAACTGTTTTTT.

The CDR3 region has the DNA TGTGCCAGCAGTTCGAAGACTAGCGGAATCACAGATACGCAGTATTTT. Protein product: CASSSKTSGITDTQYF. The chain uses TRBV9 and TRBJ2-3; 9 bases are shared with TRBD2. Germline V gene sequence: CDR1 SGDLS, CDR2 YYNGEE. The V gene end was trimmed by 5 bases and the J gene end by 2 bases; junction bases not matched to a gene: 9. CDR3 length equals 16 residues.

This clone was observed a few times. The V gene is TRBV7-6, the J gene TRBJ2-7; 11 bases fit TRBD2. The ends lost 1 base at V and 4 bases at J; junction bases unmatched: 0. The CDR3 length is 14 residues. Germline loops: CDR1 SGHVS, CDR2 FNYEAQ. The CDR3 loop reads CASSLVAGGYEQYF. The CDR3 DNA sequence: TGTGCCAGCAGCTTAGTAGCGGGAGGGTACGAGCAGTACTTC.

The chain is built from TRBV27 and TRBJ2-3; TRBD1 might be the D (7 bases). V shed 5 bases and J shed 5 bases, with 20 bases lying between them. Germline loops: CDR1 MNHEY, CDR2 SMNVEV (reference sequence). The CDR3 is 16 residues long. CDR3 bases: TGTGCCAGCAGTCTTCGACAGGGAGGAAGGGGAGATACGCAGTATTTT. Residues: CASSLRQGGRGDTQYF.

This clone was seen more than once but under ten times. This chain connects TRBV15 to TRBJ1-2, with D possibly TRBD1 on 6 matching bases. Germline loops: CDR1 LNHNV, CDR2 YYDKDF (reference sequence). This CDR3 is 14 amino acids long. Trimming cost V 3 bases and J 5 bases, with 13 bases left between them. For the CDR3, the DNA is TGTGCCACCAGCAGGGAACAGGGAGATTATGGCTACACCTTC. Amino acid sequence: CATSREQGDYGYTF.

This clone appeared a few times. The chain links TRBV5-1 to TRBJ2-7, with D possibly matching TRBD1 (5 bases). V was clipped by 0 bases and J by 5 bases, with 12 bases between them. The CDR3 is 14 amino acids. In germline, CDR1 is SGHRS, CDR2 YFSETQ. The CDR3 spells CASSLERQGHEQYF. In nucleotides, the CDR3 is TGCGCCAGCAGCTTGGAGAGGCAGGGCCACGAGCAGTACTTC. Full variable domain (remainder filled in from reference TRBV5-1 and TRBJ2-7): KAGVTQTPRYLIKTRGQQVTLSCSPISGHRSVSWYQQTPGQGLQFLFEYFSETQRNKGNFPGRFSGRQFSNSRSEMNVSTLELGDSALYLCASSLERQGHEQYFGPGTRLTVT.

The chain combines TRBV6-6 with TRBJ1-2; 7 nucleotides align to TRBD1. CDR1 MNHNY and CDR2 SVGAGI come from the germline V gene (reference sequence). The CDR3 length is 13 residues. The trim removed 4 bases at V and 8 bases at J, leaving 7 bases unmatched. The CDR3 loop reads CASSWAQGGGYTF. CDR3 sequence (DNA): TGTGCCAGCAGTTGGGCCCAGGGGGGCGGCTACACCTTC.